This TCR beta chain is drawn from a study of graft-versus-host responses after intestinal transplantation. The wider study: The transplants performed in recipients were multivisceral, liver-intestinal, or isolated intestinal. Overall study findings and caveats: Declining HvG levels early post-transplant were linked to peak circulating GvH clone levels. Some patients had graft-donor T cell macrochimerism. In their allografts, the ratios of graft-versus-host to host-versus-graft T cell clones were high.

Unmatched junction bases numbered 12, after V lost 2 bases and J lost 0 bases. This CDR3 is built from 19 residues. Per germline, CDR1 SGHDT and CDR2 YYEEEE. As regards this clone: What it binds is not known.

Profiled with immunoSEQ multiplex PCR; TCRdb holds only in-frame clones, not every one. The data show about 90,000 clones, less than 95% seen once. The V and J genes are TRBV5-6 and TRBJ1-5; 9 bases are shared with TRBD1. The material sequenced was unstimulated CD4+ T cells sorted from spleen or lymph node cells, taken before transplant. This receptor was obtained from a human donor who was the organ donor for an intestinal transplant. DNA of the CDR3: TGTGCCAGCAGCTTCCAATTTTCTGGGACAGGGAATAGCAATCAGCCCCAGCATTTT. It encodes CASSFQFSGTGNSNQPQHF.